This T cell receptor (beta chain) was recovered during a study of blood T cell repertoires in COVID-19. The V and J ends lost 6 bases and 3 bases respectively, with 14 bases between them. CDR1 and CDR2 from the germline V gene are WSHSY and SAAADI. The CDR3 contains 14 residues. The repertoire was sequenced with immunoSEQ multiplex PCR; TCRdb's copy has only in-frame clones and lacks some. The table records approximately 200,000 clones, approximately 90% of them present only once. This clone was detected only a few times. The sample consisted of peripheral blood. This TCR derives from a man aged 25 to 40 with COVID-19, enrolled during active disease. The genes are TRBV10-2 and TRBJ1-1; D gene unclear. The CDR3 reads CASRGPNLDTEAFF. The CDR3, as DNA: TGCGCCAGCAGGGGCCCTAACCTCGACACTGAAGCTTTCTTT.